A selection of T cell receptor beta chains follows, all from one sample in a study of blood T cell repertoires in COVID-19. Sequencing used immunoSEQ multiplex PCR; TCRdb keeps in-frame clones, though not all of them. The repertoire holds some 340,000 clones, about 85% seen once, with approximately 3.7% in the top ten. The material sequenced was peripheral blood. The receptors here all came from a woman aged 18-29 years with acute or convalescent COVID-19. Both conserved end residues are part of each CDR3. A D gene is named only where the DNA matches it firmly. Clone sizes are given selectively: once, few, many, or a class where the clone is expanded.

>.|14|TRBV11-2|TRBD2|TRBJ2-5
TGTGCCAGCAGCTTAGCGGGGGGGCCGGAGACCCAGTACTTC
CASSLAGGPETQYF
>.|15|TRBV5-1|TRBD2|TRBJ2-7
TGCGCCAGCAGCTTGGCAGCGGGAGTGGCATACGAGCAGTACTTC
CASSLAAGVAYEQYF
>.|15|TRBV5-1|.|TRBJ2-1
TGCGCCAGCAGCTTGGTGGCGGGGGCTTCCAATGAGCAGTTCTTC
CASSLVAGASNEQFF
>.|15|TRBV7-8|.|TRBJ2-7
TGTGCCAGCAGCCCGCGGGACCCCGACTCCTACGAGCAGTACTTC
CASSPRDPDSYEQYF
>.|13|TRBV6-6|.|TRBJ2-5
TGTGCCAGCCGGGGGAGCTTAGGGGAGACCCAGTACTTC
CASRGSLGETQYF
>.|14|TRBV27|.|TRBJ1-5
TGTGCCAGCAGTTTACACAGCCAGAAGCAACCCCAGCATTTT
CASSLHSQKQPQHF
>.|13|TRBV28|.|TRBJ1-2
TGTGCCAGCAGTTCACAGGGCCTCTATGGCTACACCTTC
CASSSQGLYGYTF
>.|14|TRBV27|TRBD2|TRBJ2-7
TGTGCCAGCAGTTTGGCTAGCGGGAGGCCCGAGCAGTACTTC
CASSLASGRPEQYF
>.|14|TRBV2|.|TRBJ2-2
TGTGCCAGCACCTCGGACATTGACACCGGGGAGCTGTTTTTT
CASTSDIDTGELFF
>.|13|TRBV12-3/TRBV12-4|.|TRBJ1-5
TGTGCCAGCAGTTTCCTCTCCGATCAGCCCCAGCATTTT
CASSFLSDQPQHF
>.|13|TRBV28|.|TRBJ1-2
TGTGCCAGCAGTTTACCGGGGAACTATGGCTACACCTTC
CASSLPGNYGYTF
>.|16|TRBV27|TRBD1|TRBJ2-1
TGTGCCAGCAGTTTAGAGGGACAGGGGACCTACAATGAGCAGTTCTTC
CASSLEGQGTYNEQFF
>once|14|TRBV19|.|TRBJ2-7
TGTGCCAGTAGTCTAGAGGAGGGGCTTGGCGAGCAGTACTTC
CASSLEEGLGEQYF
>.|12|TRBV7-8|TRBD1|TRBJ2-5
TGTGCCAGCAGCTACAGGGGGGAGACCCAGTACTTC
CASSYRGETQYF
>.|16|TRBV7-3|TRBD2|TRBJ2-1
TGTGCCAGCAGCCCCAGCCTAGCGGGCACCTACAATGAGCAGTTCTTC
CASSPSLAGTYNEQFF
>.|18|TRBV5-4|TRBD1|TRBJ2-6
TGTGCCAGCAGCTCGATGACAGGGGGCGCATCAGGGGCCAACGTCCTGACTTTC
CASSSMTGGASGANVLTF
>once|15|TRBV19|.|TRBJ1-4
TGTGCCAGTAGTATTGGCGGAATCCTTAATGAAAAACTGTTTTTT
CASSIGGILNEKLFF
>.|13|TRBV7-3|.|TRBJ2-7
TGTGCCAGCAGCTTAGGGACATGGGACGAGCAGTACTTC
CASSLGTWDEQYF
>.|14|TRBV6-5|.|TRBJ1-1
TGTGCCAGCAGCGCCGAAAGGGGTAACACTGAAGCTTTCTTT
CASSAERGNTEAFF
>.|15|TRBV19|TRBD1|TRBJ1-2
TGTGCCAGTAGTATAGCGTTCGGGACAGGGGATGGCTACACCTTC
CASSIAFGTGDGYTF
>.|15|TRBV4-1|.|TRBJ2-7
TGCGCCAGCAGCCAACAACAGACAGGCTCCTACGAGCAGTACTTC
CASSQQQTGSYEQYF
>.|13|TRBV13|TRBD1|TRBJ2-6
TGTGCCAGCACCCTGGGACAGGTCAACGTCCTGACTTTC
CASTLGQVNVLTF
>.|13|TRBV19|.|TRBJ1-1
TGTGCCAGTAGTATGACGCACGGAGCTGAAGCTTTCTTT
CASSMTHGAEAFF
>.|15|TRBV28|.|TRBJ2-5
TGTGCCAGCAGTGGAACACTGGCAGGGGAAGAGACCCAGTACTTC
CASSGTLAGEETQYF
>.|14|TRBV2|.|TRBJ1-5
TGTGCCAGCAGTGTAGACGGAGGCAATCAGCCCCAGCATTTT
CASSVDGGNQPQHF
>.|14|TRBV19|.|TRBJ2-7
TGTGCCAGTACCATGGACTGGGGATCCTACGAGCAGTACTTC
CASTMDWGSYEQYF
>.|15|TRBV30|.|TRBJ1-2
TGTGCCTGGAGTTCGCTAGAAGAGGGAAACTATGGCTACACCTTC
CAWSSLEEGNYGYTF
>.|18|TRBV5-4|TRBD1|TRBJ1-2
TGTGCCAGCAGCTTGGGAAACGAGGGGACAGGGGTTAACTATGGCTACACCTTC
CASSLGNEGTGVNYGYTF
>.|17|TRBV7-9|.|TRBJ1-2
TGTGCCAGCAGCTTGGGCAGGGGCAGAGAATCCGACTATGGCTACACCTTC
CASSLGRGRESDYGYTF
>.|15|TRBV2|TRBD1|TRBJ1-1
TGTGCCAGCAGCGAGAGCAAGGGGGCAATCGGTGAAGCTTTCTTT
CASSESKGAIGEAFF
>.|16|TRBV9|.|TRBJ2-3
TGTGCCAGCAGCCCGTCGTGGGACTTCAGCACAGATACGCAGTATTTT
CASSPSWDFSTDTQYF
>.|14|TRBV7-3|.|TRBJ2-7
TGTGCCAGCAGCCCGACTAGAAACTCCTACGAGCAGTACTTC
CASSPTRNSYEQYF
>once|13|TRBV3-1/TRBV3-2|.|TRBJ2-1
TGTGCCAGCGACGGGGGGCCGGGCGATGAGCAGTTCTTC
CASDGGPGDEQFF
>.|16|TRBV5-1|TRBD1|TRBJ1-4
TGCGCCAGCAGCTTTCAGGGGGCAGGAACTAATGAAAAACTGTTTTTT
CASSFQGAGTNEKLFF
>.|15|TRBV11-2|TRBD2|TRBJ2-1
TGTGCCAGCAGCCCCCCAGCGGGAGCATTAAATGAGCAGTTCTTC
CASSPPAGALNEQFF
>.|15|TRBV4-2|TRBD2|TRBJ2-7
TGTGCCAGCAGCCAAGATTTAGCGGGAGGGTACGAGCAGTACTTC
CASSQDLAGGYEQYF
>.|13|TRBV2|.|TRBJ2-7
TGTGCCAGCAGTGATGGGCTATCCTACGAGCAGTACTTC
CASSDGLSYEQYF
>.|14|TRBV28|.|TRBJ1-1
TGTGCCAGCAGTTTGGAGGAAATTGCCCCTGAAGCTTTCTTT
CASSLEEIAPEAFF
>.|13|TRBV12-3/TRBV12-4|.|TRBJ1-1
TGTGCCAGCAGTTTCCAGGGGACCACTGAAGCTTTCTTT
CASSFQGTTEAFF
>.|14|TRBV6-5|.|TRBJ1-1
TGTGCCAGCAGACCAGACGCTGTGGCGGGAGAAGCTTTCTTT
CASRPDAVAGEAFF
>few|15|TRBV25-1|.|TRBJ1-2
TGTGCCAGCAGGATGACCGGGACAAATGCCTATGGCTACACCTTC
CASRMTGTNAYGYTF
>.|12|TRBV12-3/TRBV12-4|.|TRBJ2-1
TGTGCCAGCAGCGGGCGGAGGGAGGAGCAGTTCTTC
CASSGRREEQFF
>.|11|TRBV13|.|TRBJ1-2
TGTGCCAGCAGCTTGAGCTATGGCTACACCTTC
CASSLSYGYTF
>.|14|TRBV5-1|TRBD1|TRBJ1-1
TGCGCCAGCAGCCCGGGACAGGAGGTTGCTGAAGCTTTCTTT
CASSPGQEVAEAFF
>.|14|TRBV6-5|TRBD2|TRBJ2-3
TGTGCCAGCAGAGAGACTAGCGGTCCCTCTACGCAGTATTTT
CASRETSGPSTQYF
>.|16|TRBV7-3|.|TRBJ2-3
TGTGCCAGCAGCTTAAGGGGTAGCGGTAGCACAGATACGCAGTATTTT
CASSLRGSGSTDTQYF
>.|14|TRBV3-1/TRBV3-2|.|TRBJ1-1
TGTGCCAGCAGCCAAGAAGGGGGTATAACTGAAGCTTTCTTT
CASSQEGGITEAFF
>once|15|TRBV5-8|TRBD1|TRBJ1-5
TGTGCCAGCAGCGGCGCCGGGACAGGGCATCAGCCCCAGCATTTT
CASSGAGTGHQPQHF
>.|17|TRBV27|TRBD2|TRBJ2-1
TGTGCCAGCAGTTTTCCCGCTAGCGGGGGTTCCTACAATGAGCAGTTCTTC
CASSFPASGGSYNEQFF
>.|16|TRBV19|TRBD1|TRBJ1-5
TGTGCCAGTAGTACCCTTTCCGGGACAGGGGGCCAGCCCCAGCATTTT
CASSTLSGTGGQPQHF
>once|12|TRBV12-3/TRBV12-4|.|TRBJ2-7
TGTGCCAGCAGCACTTTCTCCTACGAGCAGTACTTC
CASSTFSYEQYF
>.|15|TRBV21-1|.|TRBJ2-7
TGTGCCAGCTCCCGAGGAGGAACCAGTTCCTACGAGCAGTACTTC
CASSRGGTSSYEQYF
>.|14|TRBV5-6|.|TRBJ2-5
TGTGCCAGCAGCTTGGCGGGGAGCCAAGAGACCCAGTACTTC
CASSLAGSQETQYF
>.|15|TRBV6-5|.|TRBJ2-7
TGTGCCAGCGAACCAACGGAGGGCCATTCCTACGAGCAGTACTTC
CASEPTEGHSYEQYF
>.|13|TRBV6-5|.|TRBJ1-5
TGTGCCAGCAGTTACAGGGGGTATCAGCCCCAGCATTTT
CASSYRGYQPQHF